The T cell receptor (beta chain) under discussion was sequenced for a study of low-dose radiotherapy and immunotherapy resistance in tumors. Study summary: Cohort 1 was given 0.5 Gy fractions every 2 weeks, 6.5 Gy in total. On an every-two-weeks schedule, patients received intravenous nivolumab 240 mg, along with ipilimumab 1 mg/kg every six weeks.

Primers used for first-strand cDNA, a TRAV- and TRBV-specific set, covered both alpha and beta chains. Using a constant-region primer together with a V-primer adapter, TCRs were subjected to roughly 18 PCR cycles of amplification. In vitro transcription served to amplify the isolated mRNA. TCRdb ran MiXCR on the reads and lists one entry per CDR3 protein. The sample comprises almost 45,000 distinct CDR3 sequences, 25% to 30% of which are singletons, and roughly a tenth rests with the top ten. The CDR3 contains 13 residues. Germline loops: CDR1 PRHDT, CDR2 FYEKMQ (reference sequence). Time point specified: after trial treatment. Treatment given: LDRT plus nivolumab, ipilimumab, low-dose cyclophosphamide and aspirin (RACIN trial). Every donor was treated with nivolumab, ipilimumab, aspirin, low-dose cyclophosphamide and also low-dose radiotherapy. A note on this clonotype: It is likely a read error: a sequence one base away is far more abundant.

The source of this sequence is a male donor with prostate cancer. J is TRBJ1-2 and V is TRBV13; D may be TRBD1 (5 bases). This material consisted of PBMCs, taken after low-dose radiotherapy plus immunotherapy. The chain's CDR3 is CASSGTLNYGYAF. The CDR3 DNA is TGTGCCAGCAGCGGGACCTTAAACTATGGCTACGCCTTC.